This T cell receptor (beta chain) was found in a study of cytomegalovirus exposure and HLA in healthy donors. Primers: 60 Vbeta forward and 13 Jbeta reverse. Clones were sequenced by immunoSEQ multiplex PCR, and TCRdb holds only the in-frame ones, with some missing. Seen here are around 110,000 clones, 9% to 10% observed once, and the top ten hold about 3%. Germline values: CDR1 SGDLS, CDR2 YYNGEE. The CDR3 extends over 14 amino acids. The ends lost 3 bases at V and 2 bases at J; junction bases unmatched: 3. Study-level results: A reported reduction in N-insertions relative to the roughly 610-donor mean was seen in an Asian-associated ancestry cluster in a later analysis. Further analysis was carried out later, and it showed several of the most significant clusters appearing linked to common viral pathogens. It has been reported that TCR beta sequences accurately predicted the HLA-A and HLA-B alleles of most subjects.

This clone was seen only a few times. The antigen is undetermined. The TCR was taken from a man aged 25 to 45 in good health and CMV-seronegative. This sequence joins TRBV9 and TRBJ2-7, with 9 bases aligning to TRBD1. The sample consisted of PBMCs. CDR3 sequence reads: CASSAGTGTYEQYF. CDR3 in DNA: TGTGCCAGCAGCGCCGGGACAGGGACCTACGAGCAGTACTTC. Drawing the rest from reference TRBV9 and TRBJ2-7, the complete variable domain is DSGVTQTPKHLITATGQRVTLRCSPRSGDLSVYWYQQSLDQGLQFLIQYYNGEERAKGNILERFSAQQFPDLHSELNLSSLELGDSALYFCASSAGTGTYEQYFGPGTRLTVT.